These T cell receptor beta chains were read from a single sample in a study of radiotherapy plus CTLA-4 blockade in lung cancer. Sequenced by immunoSEQ multiplex PCR; TCRdb stores in-frame clones only, minus some. The sample gives around 40,000 clones, 65% to 90% of which show up once; roughly 23% is in the top ten. Sequencing used peripheral blood, obtained from a patient treated with radiotherapy plus ipilimumab. These receptors were taken from a human donor with non-small cell lung cancer whose response to radiotherapy plus ipilimumab could not be evaluated. The CDR3 runs from the conserved cysteine through the conserved F or W. A D gene is named only where the DNA matches it firmly. For some rows the clone size is stated as once, few or many, or as a class when expanded; others skip it.

>TRBJ1-1|NA|NA|TRBV6-5|13
CASRFRGHTEAFF
TGTGCCAGCCGGTTTCGTGGGCACACTGAAGCTTTCTTT
>TRBJ2-7|NA|NA|TRBV28|14
CASSLDWTHYEQYF
TGTGCCAGCAGTTTAGACTGGACACACTACGAGCAGTACTTC
>TRBJ2-6|NA|NA|TRBV5-1|16
CASNRGLISGANVLTF
TGCGCCAGCAATCGGGGTTTGATATCTGGGGCCAACGTCCTGACTTTC
>TRBJ2-2|NA|NA|TRBV10-3|14
CAIRRDGGARELFF
TGTGCCATCAGGCGGGATGGTGGAGCGCGGGAGCTGTTTTTT
>TRBJ2-2|NA|TRBD1|TRBV18|16
CASSPNSQGSGGELFF
TGTGCCAGCTCACCGAATTCACAGGGGAGCGGCGGGGAGCTGTTTTTT
>TRBJ1-1|few|NA|TRBV11-2|12
CASSQTWGGLSF
TGTGCCAGCAGCCAAACTTGGGGGGGCTTAAGCTTT
>TRBJ2-3|NA|TRBD1|TRBV5-6|16
CASSRFSTGGTDTQYF
TGTGCCAGCAGCAGATTTTCGACAGGGGGCACAGATACGCAGTATTTT
>TRBJ2-6|NA|TRBD2|TRBV27|15
CASAVGGAGANVLTF
TGTGCCAGCGCCGTGGGGGGGGCTGGGGCCAACGTCCTGACTTTC
>TRBJ2-7|NA|NA|TRBV2|11
CASSDSYEQYF
TGTGCCAGCAGTGACAGCTACGAGCAGTACTTC
>TRBJ1-3|NA|NA|TRBV5-1|12
CASSRGGNTIYF
TGCGCCAGCAGCCGAGGTGGAAACACCATATATTTT
>TRBJ2-7|once|TRBD1|TRBV7-6|19
CASSPSGTGVGGRRDEQYF
TGTGCCAGCAGCCCCTCCGGGACAGGGGTTGGCGGGAGGAGGGACGAGCAGTACTTC
>TRBJ2-6|NA|TRBD2|TRBV7-9|17
CASSLTSGSYGANVLTF
TGTGCCAGCAGCTTAACTAGCGGGAGTTATGGGGCCAACGTCCTGACTTTC
>TRBJ2-1|NA|NA|TRBV6-5|12
CASSLRGGAWVF
TGTGCCAGCAGCCTACGAGGGGGGGCTTGGGTCTTC
>TRBJ2-7|NA|TRBD1|TRBV7-9|15
CASSHPPTGVYEQYF
TGTGCCAGCAGCCACCCACCTACAGGGGTCTACGAGCAGTACTTC
>TRBJ2-5|NA|NA|TRBV4-1|16
CASSQDGGLNQETQYF
TGCGCCAGCAGCCAAGATGGCGGATTGAACCAAGAGACCCAGTACTTC
>TRBJ1-2|few|TRBD1|TRBV18|15
CASSAEGQGLGGYTF
TGTGCCAGCTCCGCGGAGGGACAGGGGCTCGGTGGCTACACCTTC
>TRBJ1-2|few|NA|TRBV7-9|15
CASSLTAPAGYGYTF
TGTGCCAGCAGCCTGACCGCACCAGCCGGGTATGGCTACACCTTC
>TRBJ2-1|NA|TRBD1|TRBV27|14
CASRSGGRNNEQFF
TGTGCCAGCAGATCAGGGGGCAGGAACAATGAGCAGTTCTTC
>TRBJ2-2|NA|TRBD1|TRBV28|16
CASSSDRGWVTGELFF
TGTGCCAGCAGTTCGGACAGGGGATGGGTCACCGGGGAGCTGTTTTTT
>TRBJ2-7|NA|TRBD2|TRBV5-1|17
CASSLVLTSGVVYEQYF
TGCGCCAGCAGCTTGGTTCTTACTAGCGGGGTGGTCTACGAGCAGTACTTC
>TRBJ2-5|NA|NA|TRBV7-7|13
CASSPPGDETQYF
TGTGCTAGCAGCCCCCCCGGGGATGAGACCCAGTACTTC
>TRBJ2-3|NA|TRBD2|TRBV2|15
CASRDRTSVADTQYF
TGTGCCAGCAGAGATCGGACTAGCGTCGCAGATACGCAGTATTTT
>TRBJ1-3|NA|NA|TRBV6-1|16
CASSEDKDSSGNTIYF
TGTGCCAGCAGTGAAGATAAAGACAGTTCTGGAAACACCATATATTTT
>TRBJ2-3|NA|NA|TRBV2|13
CASSEQGPDTQYF
TGTGCCAGCAGTGAACAGGGTCCAGATACGCAGTATTTT
>TRBJ2-3|NA|NA|TRBV7-9|14
CASSRDSRTDTQYF
TGTGCCAGCAGCCGGGACTCTCGAACAGATACGCAGTATTTT
>TRBJ2-7|NA|NA|TRBV7-2|14
CASSFGQRGNEQYF
TGTGCCAGCAGCTTTGGACAGAGGGGCAACGAGCAGTACTTC
>TRBJ2-7|once|TRBD1|TRBV6-6|15
CASSPGRTGTYEQYF
TGTGCCAGCAGTCCCGGGCGGACAGGGACCTACGAGCAGTACTTC
>TRBJ1-1|NA|TRBD1|TRBV9|15
CASSVGDRGYTEAFF
TGTGCCAGCAGCGTAGGGGACAGGGGCTACACTGAAGCTTTCTTT
>TRBJ2-3|NA|NA|TRBV7-2|13
CASSLGFGDTQYF
TGTGCCAGCAGCTTAGGGTTCGGAGATACGCAGTATTTT
>TRBJ2-7|NA|NA|TRBV5-4|12
CASSSAEGVQYF
TGTGCCAGCAGCTCCGCAGAAGGGGTGCAGTACTTC
>TRBJ2-1|NA|NA|TRBV5-5|16
CASSLAAQGRVLEQFF
TGTGCCAGCAGCTTGGCCGCCCAGGGGAGGGTACTGGAGCAGTTCTTC
>TRBJ2-1|once|TRBD2|TRBV5-1|16
CASSIDLAGGNNEQFF
TGCGCCAGCAGCATCGATTTAGCGGGGGGAAACAATGAGCAGTTCTTC
>TRBJ2-3|NA|NA|TRBV19|14
CASGTGSSTDTQYF
TGTGCCAGTGGTACAGGTTCTAGCACAGATACGCAGTATTTT
>TRBJ2-7|NA|NA|TRBV7-2|13
CASSYHTWYEQYF
TGTGCCAGCAGCTATCACACCTGGTACGAGCAGTACTTC
>TRBJ2-3|once|TRBD2|TRBV5-1|15
CASSLGAGVTDTQYF
TGCGCCAGCAGCTTAGGCGCGGGAGTTACAGATACGCAGTATTTT
>TRBJ1-1|NA|NA|TRBV10-2|10
CASGTAEAFF
TGCGCCAGCGGAACAGCTGAAGCTTTCTTT
>TRBJ2-7|NA|NA|TRBV5-4|16
CASSGDPGAGINEQYF
TGTGCCAGCAGCGGAGACCCAGGGGCAGGCATCAACGAGCAGTACTTC
>TRBJ1-1|NA|NA|TRBV2|15
CASSEVQGWFTEAFF
TGTGCCAGCAGTGAAGTCCAGGGGTGGTTCACTGAAGCTTTCTTT
>TRBJ2-4|NA|TRBD1|TRBV6-7|15
CASRPQGARKNIQYF
TGTGCCAGCAGGCCCCAGGGGGCGCGGAAAAACATTCAGTACTTC
>TRBJ1-1|few|TRBD1|TRBV5-6|13
CASSINRGIDNFF
TGTGCCAGCAGCATAAACAGGGGGATAGATAATTTCTTT
>TRBJ1-1|NA|NA|TRBV6-5|13
CASSYAGDTEAFF
TGTGCCAGCAGTTACGCAGGGGACACTGAAGCTTTCTTT
>TRBJ2-3|NA|NA|TRBV5-4|15
CASSSSGTFTDTQYF
TGTGCCAGCAGCAGTTCGGGGACTTTCACAGATACGCAGTATTTT
>TRBJ2-5|NA|TRBD2|TRBV5-4|15
CASSRGASGAETQYF
TGTGCCAGCAGCCGAGGGGCTAGCGGGGCGGAGACCCAGTACTTC